This T cell receptor beta chain comes out of a study of preoperative IRX-2 immunotherapy in early breast cancer. Sample treatment: preoperative locoregional IRX-2 cytokine immunotherapy. Patients received preoperative, locoregional IRX-2 cytokine immunotherapy in a phase Ib study. Germline trimming cut 6 bases from V and 7 bases from J; bases unmatched to any gene: 7. From germline, CDR1 is SGDLS and CDR2 YYNGEE. The CDR3 runs to 15 residues. Only in-frame clones appear in the TCRdb table, and some are missing; sequencing was by immunoSEQ multiplex PCR. The sample lists more than 50,000 clones; roughly 94% were seen once.

This receptor was identified in a human donor with breast cancer. The chain is built from TRBV9 and TRBJ2-2, with TRBD1 matching 12 bases. The specimen was obtained from a patient treated with IRX-2 immunotherapy. The CDR3 bases are TGTGCCAGCACCCCCGGGACAGGGGGCGACGGGGAGCTGTTTTTT. Encoded protein: CASTPGTGGDGELFF.